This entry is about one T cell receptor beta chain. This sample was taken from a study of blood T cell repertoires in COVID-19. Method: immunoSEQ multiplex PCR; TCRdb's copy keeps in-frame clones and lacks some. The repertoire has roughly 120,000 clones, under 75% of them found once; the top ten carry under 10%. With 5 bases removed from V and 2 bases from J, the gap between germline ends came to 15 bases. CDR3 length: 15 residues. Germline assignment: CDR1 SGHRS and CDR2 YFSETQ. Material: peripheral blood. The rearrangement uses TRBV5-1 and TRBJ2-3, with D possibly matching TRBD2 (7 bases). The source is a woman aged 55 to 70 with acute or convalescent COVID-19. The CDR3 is CASRGGAGPTDTQYF. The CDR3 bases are TGCGCCAGCAGAGGGGGGGCGGGGCCCACAGATACGCAGTATTTT.